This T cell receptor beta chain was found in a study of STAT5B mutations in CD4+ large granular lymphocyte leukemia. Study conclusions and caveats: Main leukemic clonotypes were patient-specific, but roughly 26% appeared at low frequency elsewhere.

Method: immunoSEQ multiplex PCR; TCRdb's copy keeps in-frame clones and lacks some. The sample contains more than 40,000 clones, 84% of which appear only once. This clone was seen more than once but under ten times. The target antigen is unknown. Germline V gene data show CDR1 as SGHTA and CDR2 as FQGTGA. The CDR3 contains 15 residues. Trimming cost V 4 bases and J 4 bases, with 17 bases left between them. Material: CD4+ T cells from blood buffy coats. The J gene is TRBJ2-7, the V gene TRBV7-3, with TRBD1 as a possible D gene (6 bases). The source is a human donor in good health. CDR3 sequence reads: CASSSIAGVGYEQYF. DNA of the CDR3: TGTGCCAGCAGCTCCATTGCAGGGGTAGGATACGAGCAGTACTTC.